The 15 T cell receptor beta chains listed next were all sequenced from one sample in a study of cytomegalovirus exposure and HLA in healthy donors. The PCR used 60 Vbeta and 13 Jbeta primers. Sequencing used immunoSEQ multiplex PCR; TCRdb keeps in-frame clones, though not all of them. The data contain about 130,000 clones, roughly 70% of them singletons. Sequencing input: PBMCs. The receptors come from a man younger than 30 in good health and CMV-seropositive.

V gene TRBV27 combines with J gene TRBJ2-2, with TRBD2 matching 8 bases. The CDR3 runs 15 residues. J was trimmed by 4 bases and V by 6 bases; bases with no gene match: 7. Germline V CDR1 and CDR2: MNHEY, SMNVEV (reference sequence). CDR3 region: CASSLTSGPTGELFF. The CDR3 coding sequence is TGTGCCAGCAGCCTAACTAGCGGTCCCACCGGGGAGCTGTTTTTT.

J is TRBJ2-5 and V is TRBV9; 15 bases fit TRBD2. Germline V CDR1 and CDR2: SGDLS, YYNGEE. V trimming: 3 bases; J trimming: 1 base; junction bases outside the gene matches: 10. This CDR3 region has 19 residues. CDR3 nucleotides: TGTGCCAGCAGCGCCTTTGGACTAGCGGGGGGGGTCCGCCAAGAGACCCAGTACTTC. Amino acids: CASSAFGLAGGVRQETQYF.

The chain joins TRBV4-2 to TRBJ2-5, with D unclear. Per germline, CDR1 LGHNA and CDR2 YNFKEQ. The CDR3 length is 13 residues. V gave up 0 bases and J gave up 3 bases, with 5 bases separating them. Here the CDR3 reads CASSQDQKETQYF. CDR3 in DNA: TGTGCCAGCAGCCAAGACCAAAAAGAGACCCAGTACTTC.

The chain joins TRBV5-1 to TRBJ2-1, with 8 bases lining up with TRBD2. The CDR3 contains 16 residues. In germline, CDR1 is SGHRS, CDR2 YFSETQ. V was clipped by 0 bases and J by 4 bases; unmatched bases: 6. The CDR3 sequence is CASSLAGLAVYNEQFF. As DNA, the CDR3 is TGCGCCAGCAGCTTGGCCGGACTAGCAGTGTACAATGAGCAGTTCTTC. Together with reference TRBV5-1 and TRBJ2-1, the CDR3 gives the full variable domain: KAGVTQTPRYLIKTRGQQVTLSCSPISGHRSVSWYQQTPGQGLQFLFEYFSETQRNKGNFPGRFSGRQFSNSRSEMNVSTLELGDSALYLCASSLAGLAVYNEQFFGPGTRLTVL.

The chain joins TRBV11-2 to TRBJ1-5, with D tentatively TRBD1 (5 bases). Germline loops: CDR1 SGHAT, CDR2 FQNNGV. The CDR3 loop spans 15 amino acids. The V end was cut by 0 bases, the J end by 5 bases, with 11 bases between. This chain's CDR3 is CASSLDGRGDQPQHF. In DNA, the CDR3 is TGTGCCAGCAGCTTAGATGGGAGGGGTGATCAGCCCCAGCATTTT.

The chain joins TRBV7-2 to TRBJ2-1, with 11 positions matching TRBD2. This CDR3 has 15 amino acids. The ends lost 5 bases at V and 6 bases at J; junction bases unmatched: 6. Looked up from germline, CDR1 is SGHTA and CDR2 is FQGNSA. In DNA, the CDR3 is TGTGCCAGCAGCGCTCGACTAGCGGGGACCAATGAGCAGTTCTTC. This codes for CASSARLAGTNEQFF. The variable domain in full, completed from reference TRBV7-2 and TRBJ2-1, reads GAGVSQSPSNKVTEKGKDVELRCDPISGHTALYWYRQSLGQGLEFLIYFQGNSAPDKSGLPSDRFSAERTGGSVSTLTIQRTQQEDSAVYLCASSARLAGTNEQFFGPGTRLTVL.

The CDR3 DNA sequence: TGTGCCAGCAGCCCCCGCGGAGGACAGCTACCGAGCTCCTACAATGAGCAGTTCTTC. Its protein is CASSPRGGQLPSSYNEQFF. The rearrangement joins TRBV9 to TRBJ2-1, with D perhaps matching TRBD1 (6 bases). Trimming removed 4 bases at V and 0 bases at J, with 23 bases between. The CDR3 contains 19 residues. Germline values: CDR1 SGDLS, CDR2 YYNGEE.

The gene calls are TRBV2 and TRBJ1-5, with TRBD1 identical over 8 bases. Looked up from germline, CDR1 is SNHLY and CDR2 is FYNNEI. J gave up 4 bases and V 4 bases, and 6 bases lay outside the gene matches. The CDR3 is made up of 15 amino acids. The CDR3 nucleotides read TGTGCCAGCAGTGCGCCGGACAGGGAGAATCAGCCCCAGCATTTT. This encodes CASSAPDRENQPQHF.

The chain employs TRBV19 and TRBJ2-1; TRBD2 might be the D (7 bases). The CDR3 contains 16 residues. The V end was cut by 5 bases, the J end by 6 bases, with 20 bases between. Germline loops: CDR1 LNHDA, CDR2 SQIVND (reference sequence). CDR3 nucleotides: TGTGCCAGTAGTCCTCGTGGGGGGCCGGGAGGCAATGAGCAGTTCTTC. Its protein is CASSPRGGPGGNEQFF.

This clone was seen only once. This rearrangement joins TRBV5-5 to TRBJ1-5; 8 positions agree with TRBD1. Trimming took 4 bases from V and 7 from J; bases not matched to a gene: 16. CDR1 SGHKS and CDR2 YYEKEE come from the germline V gene (reference sequence). This CDR3 has 17 amino acids. The CDR3 DNA reads TGTGCCAGCAGCGATGGCGCAGGGGGCCTCACTCACCAGCCCCAGCATTTT. It yields the protein CASSDGAGGLTHQPQHF. The entire variable domain, with the rest obtained from reference TRBV5-5 and TRBJ1-5, is as follows: DAGVTQSPTHLIKTRGQQVTLRCSPISGHKSVSWYQQVLGQGPQFIFQYYEKEERGRGNFPDRFSARQFPNYSSELNVNALLLGDSALYLCASSDGAGGLTHQPQHFGDGTRLSIL.

The V and J genes are TRBV13 and TRBJ2-5; TRBD2 aligns across 7 bases. Losses at the gene ends were 4 bases for V and 4 bases for J; bases not matched to a gene: 9. Germline CDR1 and CDR2: PRHDT and FYEKMQ (reference sequence). This CDR3 is 15 amino acids long. In DNA, the CDR3 is TGTGCCAGCAGCTCACGGACTAGTCAGGGAGAGACCCAGTACTTC. It encodes CASSSRTSQGETQYF. The full variable domain, completed using reference TRBV13 and TRBJ2-5, is AAGVIQSPRHLIKEKRETATLKCYPIPRHDTVYWYQQGPGQDPQFLISFYEKMQSDKGSIPDRFSAQQFSDYHSELNMSSLELGDSALYFCASSSRTSQGETQYFGPGTRLLVL.

This chain connects TRBV27 to TRBJ2-7; the D gene is possibly TRBD1 (6 bases). Germline V gene data show CDR1 as MNHEY and CDR2 as SMNVEV (reference sequence). The V gene lost 1 base and the J gene lost 7 bases, with 14 bases spanning the gap. CDR3 length equals 14 residues. Here the CDR3 DNA reads TGTGCCAGCAGTTTATGGTCAGGGGCTGGGGAGCAGTACTTC. Amino acid sequence: CASSLWSGAGEQYF.

This chain links TRBV6-5 with TRBJ1-1; D is possibly TRBD1 (5 bases). Per the germline V gene, CDR1 is MNHEY and CDR2 is SVGAGI. The CDR3 covers 14 residues. Trimming took off 0 bases at V and 4 bases at J, with 9 bases between the two ends. The CDR3 here is CASSYSLQGTEAFF. The CDR3 region has the DNA TGTGCCAGCAGTTACTCACTCCAGGGCACTGAAGCTTTCTTT.

The chain recombines TRBV11-1 with TRBJ2-1, with no clear D. V was pared by 4 bases and J by 10 bases, with 14 bases between. Per the germline V gene, CDR1 is SGHAT and CDR2 is FQDESV (reference sequence). The CDR3 has 13 residues. CDR3 coding DNA: TGTGCCAGCAGCTCGACACATCAGTCGGAGCAGTTCTTC. This encodes CASSSTHQSEQFF.

The sample holds a few counts of this clone. The genes are TRBV18 and TRBJ1-5, with unresolved D. The CDR3 runs to 14 residues. Germline CDR1 and CDR2: KGHSH and LQKENI. Trimming cost V 1 base and J 4 bases, with 8 bases left between them. CDR3 nucleotide sequence: TGTGCCAGCTCACCACTTCCCGTTAATCAGCCCCAGCATTTT. Protein: CASSPLPVNQPQHF. The full variable domain, rest sourced from reference TRBV18 and TRBJ1-5, is NAGVMQNPRHLVRRRGQEARLRCSPMKGHSHVYWYRQLPEEGLKFMVYLQKENIIDESGMPKERFSAEFPKEGPSILRIQQVVRGDSAAYFCASSPLPVNQPQHFGDGTRLSIL.